A single T cell receptor (beta chain) is shown here with its context. Its specificity is not known. This specimen comes from a study of Tregs in tolerant kidney transplant recipients. Study context: An approximately 3-day belatacept mixed lymphocyte reaction, sometimes plus 5-day graft donor restimulation, preceded CD4+CD25+CD127- sorting. Sorting used antibodies to exclude donor cells. General study findings and limits: Activated donor B cell expansion appeared to reveal the most relevant donor-specific TCRbeta repertoire.

The repertoire was sequenced with immunoSEQ multiplex PCR; TCRdb's copy has only in-frame clones and lacks some. The table lists tens of thousands of clones, nearly 97% of them singletons, with 0.3% to 0.4% in the top ten. CDR3 size: 15 residues. V shed 2 bases and J 3 bases; nucleotides not matched to a gene: 6. CDR1 SGHNT and CDR2 YYREEE come from the germline V gene (reference sequence). The chain links TRBV5-4 to TRBJ2-5, with TRBD1 matching over 8 bases. The material sequenced was Tregs from blood cultured with allogeneic cells. The sequence was obtained from a human donor in good health. CDR3 protein: CASSLIQGVKETQYF. The CDR3 DNA reads TGTGCCAGCAGCTTAATACAGGGGGTGAAAGAGACCCAGTACTTC. Full variable domain (outside the CDR3, taken from reference TRBV5-4 and TRBJ2-5): ETGVTQSPTHLIKTRGQQVTLRCSSQSGHNTVSWYQQALGQGPQFIFQYYREEENGRGNFPPRFSGLQFPNYSSELNVNALELDDSALYLCASSLIQGVKETQYFGPGTRLLVL.